These 5 T cell receptor beta chains were sequenced from one sample in a study of blood T cell repertoires in COVID-19. Clones were read by immunoSEQ multiplex PCR, and TCRdb kept only the in-frame ones, dropping some. The table has around 300,000 clones, around 90% seen once. Sequenced material: PBMCs or T cells enriched from blood (not recorded which). The receptors derive from a woman aged 40 to 50 who had recovered from COVID-19.

V and J are TRBV10-1 and TRBJ2-5, with 9 bases lining up with TRBD1. Germline V lookup: CDR1 WNHNN, CDR2 SYGVQD (reference sequence). The CDR3 has 14 residues. V shed 0 bases, J shed 4 bases, and the junction held 0 bases outside the gene matches. CDR3 DNA: TGCGCCAGCAGTGAGTCGACAGGGGGAGAGACCCAGTACTTC. Translation: CASSESTGGETQYF.

For the CDR3, the DNA is TGTGCCTGGAGCTCGTATAGCAATCAGCCCCAGCATTTT. As protein: CAWSSYSNQPQHF. The gene calls are TRBV30 and TRBJ1-5; D remains ambiguous. This CDR3 is built from 13 residues. V lost 3 bases, J lost 0 bases, and 6 bases lay in between. Germline V gene data show CDR1 as GTSNPN and CDR2 as SVGIG (reference sequence).

The chain has TRBV2 and TRBJ1-6, with 9 nucleotides matching TRBD1. Germline CDR1 SNHLY, CDR2 FYNNEI. This CDR3 comprises 16 residues. Losses at the gene ends were 3 bases for V and 5 bases for J; bases not matched to a gene: 5. The chain's CDR3 is CASSDDRGTNNSPLHF. CDR3 coding DNA: TGTGCCAGCAGTGACGACAGGGGGACGAATAATTCACCCCTCCACTTT.

The V call is TRBV7-3, the J call TRBJ1-1, with no clear D. Trimming pared 1 base from V and 1 base from J, leaving 10 bases between. This CDR3 contains 15 residues. The germline CDR1 and CDR2 sequences are SGHTA and FQGTGA. The CDR3 bases are TGTGCCAGCAGCTTAATGGTGGCAGGGAACACTGAAGCTTTCTTT. Amino acids: CASSLMVAGNTEAFF.

CDR3 DNA: TGTGCCAGCAGTGAAGTCAGCTATGGCTACACCTTC. This encodes CASSEVSYGYTF. The chain carries TRBV2 and TRBJ1-2; D is uncertain. The CDR3 sequence is 12 residues long. Looked up from germline, CDR1 is SNHLY and CDR2 is FYNNEI. V gave up 1 base and J gave up 4 bases, with 4 bases separating them.